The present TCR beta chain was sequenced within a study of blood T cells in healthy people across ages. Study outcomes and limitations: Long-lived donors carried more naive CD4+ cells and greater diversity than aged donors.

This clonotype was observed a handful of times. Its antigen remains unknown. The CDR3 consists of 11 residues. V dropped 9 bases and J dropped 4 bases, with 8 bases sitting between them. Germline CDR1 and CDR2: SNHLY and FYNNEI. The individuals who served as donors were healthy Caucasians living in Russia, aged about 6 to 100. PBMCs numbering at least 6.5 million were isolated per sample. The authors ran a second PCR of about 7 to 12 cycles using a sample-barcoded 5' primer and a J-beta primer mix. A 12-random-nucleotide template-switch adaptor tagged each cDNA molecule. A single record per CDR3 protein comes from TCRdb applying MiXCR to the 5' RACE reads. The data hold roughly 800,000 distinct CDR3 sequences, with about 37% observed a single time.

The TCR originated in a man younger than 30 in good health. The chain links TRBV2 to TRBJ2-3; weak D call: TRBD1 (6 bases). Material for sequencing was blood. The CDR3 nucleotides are TGTGCCAGTCAGGGGTCAGATACGCAGTATTTT. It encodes CASQGSDTQYF.